This is a list of T cell receptor beta chains from one sample in a study of T-cell reconstitution after alpha-beta-depleted transplantation in children. TCRdb reprocessed the PCR reads with MiXCR, giving one entry per CDR3 protein. This sample yields hundreds of thousands of distinct CDR3 sequences, of which about 9.5% are seen a single time; less than 8% belongs to the top ten. Sequencing used PBMCs from the stem cell graft donor, obtained from the stem cell graft. All receptors derive from a human donor who donated a stem cell graft to a child with acute lymphoblastic leukemia. Both conserved end residues are part of each CDR3.

v_call	j_call	cdr3_aa
TRBV20-1	TRBJ2-2	CSARDFRHWARNTGELFF
TRBV12-3/TRBV12-4	TRBJ2-1	CASSLESESRGGTNEQFF
TRBV5-1	TRBJ1-2	CASTPGDRPEGYGYTF
TRBV12-3/TRBV12-4	TRBJ2-2	CASSWGRTNTGELFF
TRBV6-5	TRBJ1-5	CASSHDSSNQPQHF
TRBV7-6	TRBJ2-5	CASSLDGQGRLETQYF
TRBV27	TRBJ2-1	CASSTPAGQGYNEQFF
TRBV12-3/TRBV12-4	TRBJ2-5	CASSLDTGRKYF
TRBV4-2	TRBJ2-7	CASSQGIGDHPQYSRDEQYF
TRBV27	TRBJ2-6	CASLSIGDFSGANVLTF